Each of the 8 T cell receptor beta chains below was sequenced from the same sample in a study of PD-1 and CTLA-4 blockade in melanoma. Libraries were prepared by immunoSEQ multiplex PCR; TCRdb keeps only in-frame clonotypes and omits some of them. The profile shows about 30,000 clones, 85% to 90% of them singletons. Sequences were derived from CD8+ T cells from peripheral blood, sampled before anti-PD-1 treatment. The receptors were gathered from a human donor with melanoma.

This clone was detected only a few times. The chain carries TRBV11-2 and TRBJ1-3; D possibly corresponds to TRBD1 (6 bases). Germline-derived CDR1 and CDR2 are SGHAT and FQNNGV. Trimming shortened V by 1 base and J by 8 bases, and 21 bases separated the two germline ends. The CDR3 is 17 residues long. The CDR3 sequence is CASSLAPVGARGDTIYF. The CDR3 nucleotides are TGTGCCAGCAGCTTAGCCCCGGTAGGCGCCAGGGGAGACACCATATATTTT. Full variable domain (missing parts from reference TRBV11-2 and TRBJ1-3): EAGVAQSPRYKIIEKRQSVAFWCNPISGHATLYWYQQILGQGPKLLIQFQNNGVVDDSQLPKDRFSAERLKGVDSTLKIQPAKLEDSAVYLCASSLAPVGARGDTIYFGEGSWLTVV.

The V call is TRBV29-1, the J call TRBJ2-2; no reliable D call. The CDR3 loop spans 13 amino acids. CDR1 SQVTM and CDR2 ANQGSEA come from the germline V gene. V was clipped by 4 bases and J by 1 base, with 7 bases between them. CDR3 loop: CSVVPGNTGELFF. In DNA, the CDR3 is TGCAGCGTTGTTCCAGGGAACACCGGGGAGCTGTTTTTT.

The V and J genes are TRBV7-9 and TRBJ2-7; D may be TRBD1 or TRBD2 (5 bases each). V gave up 4 bases and J gave up 2 bases, with 18 bases separating them. From germline, CDR1 is SEHNR and CDR2 FQNEAQ (reference sequence). CDR3 length: 16 residues. The CDR3 DNA follows: TGTGCCAGCAGCTCTGGGACCTCGAACGGTGCCTACGAGCAGTACTTC. This codes for CASSSGTSNGAYEQYF.

V gene TRBV5-5 combines with J gene TRBJ1-1; D remains ambiguous. Trimming removed 4 bases from V and 1 base from J, with 8 bases in between. Per germline, CDR1 SGHKS and CDR2 YYEKEE (reference sequence). The CDR3 length is 13 residues. The DNA for the CDR3 is TGTGCCAGCAGCGTACTGGCGAACACTGAAGCTTTCTTT. Amino acid sequence: CASSVLANTEAFF.

The CDR3 sequence: CASSPDSPNYGYTF. The DNA of the CDR3 is TGTGCCAGCAGCCCCGACAGTCCTAACTATGGCTACACCTTC. V usage is TRBV5-6 and J usage is TRBJ1-2; D may be TRBD1 (5 bases). V was pared by 4 bases and J by 0 bases, with 10 bases between. The CDR3 extends over 14 amino acids. Germline V lookup: CDR1 SGHDT, CDR2 YYEEEE.

This clone has a handful of counts. The chain joins TRBV30 to TRBJ1-2; D perhaps matches TRBD1 (6 bases). From germline, CDR1 is GTSNPN and CDR2 SVGIG (reference sequence). The CDR3 is made up of 14 amino acids. V lost 1 base, J lost 6 bases, and 15 bases lay in between. The CDR3 nucleotides are TGTGCCTGGAGTGGGCCGGGGGACATAGATGGCTACACCTTC. It specifies CAWSGPGDIDGYTF.

The gene calls are TRBV6-2 or TRBV6-3 and TRBJ2-1; D ambiguous. CDR1 is MNHEY, CDR2 SVGEGT, per germline. Trimming removed 0 bases at V and 2 bases at J, with 11 bases between. The CDR3 sequence is 16 residues long. The CDR3, as DNA: TGTGCCAGCAGTTACTCTTCCACTAAACCCTACAATGAGCAGTTCTTC. As protein: CASSYSSTKPYNEQFF.

The rearrangement uses TRBV5-5 and TRBJ1-1; unclear D gene. This CDR3 has 12 amino acids. With 2 bases removed from V and 8 bases from J, the gap between germline ends came to 10 bases. Germline-derived CDR1 and CDR2 are SGHKS and YYEKEE (reference sequence). In DNA, the CDR3 is TGTGCCAGCAGCTTAGGCCTCGCCGAAGCTTTCTTT. Translating it yields CASSLGLAEAFF. Drawing the rest from reference TRBV5-5 and TRBJ1-1, the complete variable domain is DAGVTQSPTHLIKTRGQQVTLRCSPISGHKSVSWYQQVLGQGPQFIFQYYEKEERGRGNFPDRFSARQFPNYSSELNVNALLLGDSALYLCASSLGLAEAFFGQGTRLTVV.